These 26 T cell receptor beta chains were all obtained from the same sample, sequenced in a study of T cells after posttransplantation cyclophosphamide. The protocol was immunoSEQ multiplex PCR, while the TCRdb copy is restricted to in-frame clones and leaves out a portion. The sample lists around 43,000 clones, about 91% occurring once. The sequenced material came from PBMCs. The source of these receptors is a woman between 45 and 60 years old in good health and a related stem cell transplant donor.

The CDR3 DNA reads as TGTGCCACCAGCGGCAGTGGCAGGGGGCCTCAGCCCCAGCATTTT. This gives the protein CATSGSGRGPQPQHF. J is TRBJ1-5 and V is TRBV15; TRBD1 aligns across 8 bases. The length of the CDR3 is 15 residues. Per germline, CDR1 LNHNV and CDR2 YYDKDF (reference sequence). Trimming cost V 5 bases and J 6 bases; bases outside gene matches: 9.

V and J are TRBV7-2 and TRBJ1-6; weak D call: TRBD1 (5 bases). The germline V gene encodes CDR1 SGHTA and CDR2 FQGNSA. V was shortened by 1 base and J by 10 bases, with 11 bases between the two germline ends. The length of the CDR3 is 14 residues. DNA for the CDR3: TGTGCCAGCAGCTTAGAACAGGTCCGGTCACCCCTCCACTTT. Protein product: CASSLEQVRSPLHF.

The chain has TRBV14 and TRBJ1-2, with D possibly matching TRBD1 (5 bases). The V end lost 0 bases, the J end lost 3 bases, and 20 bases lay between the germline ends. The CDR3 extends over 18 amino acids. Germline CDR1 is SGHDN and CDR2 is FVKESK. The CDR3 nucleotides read TGTGCCAGCAGCCAAGATTTTGTACCCGGGAGGGGCGACTATGGCTACACCTTC. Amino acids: CASSQDFVPGRGDYGYTF.

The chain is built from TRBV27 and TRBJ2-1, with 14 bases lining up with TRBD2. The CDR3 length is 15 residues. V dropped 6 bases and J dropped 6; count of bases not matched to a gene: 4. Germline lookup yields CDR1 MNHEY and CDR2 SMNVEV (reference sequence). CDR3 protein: CASSPGTSGSNEQFF. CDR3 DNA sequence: TGTGCCAGCAGCCCCGGGACTAGCGGGAGCAATGAGCAGTTCTTC.

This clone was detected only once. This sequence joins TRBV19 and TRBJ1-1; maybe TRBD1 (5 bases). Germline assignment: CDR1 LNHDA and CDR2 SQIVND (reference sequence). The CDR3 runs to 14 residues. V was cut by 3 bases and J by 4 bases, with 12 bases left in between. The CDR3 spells CASSILEGSTEAFF. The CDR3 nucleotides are TGTGCCAGTAGTATCCTGGAGGGGAGCACTGAAGCTTTCTTT. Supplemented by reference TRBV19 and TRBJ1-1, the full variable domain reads DGGITQSPKYLFRKEGQNVTLSCEQNLNHDAMYWYRQDPGQGLRLIYYSQIVNDFQKGDIAEGYSVSREKKESFPLTVTSAQKNPTAFYLCASSILEGSTEAFFGQGTRLTVV.

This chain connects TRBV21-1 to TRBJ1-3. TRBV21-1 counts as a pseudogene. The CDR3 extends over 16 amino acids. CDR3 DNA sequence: TGTGCCAGCAGCTCAAGACTGACTAGCTCTGGAAACACCATATATTTT. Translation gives CASSSRLTSSGNTIYF.

The CDR3 coding sequence is TGTGCCAGCAGTGAAAACAGACTGAACACTGAAGCTTTCTTT. Its translation: CASSENRLNTEAFF. This sequence joins TRBV2 and TRBJ1-1; D not resolved. The germline gives CDR1 SNHLY, CDR2 FYNNEI. This CDR3 has 14 amino acids. V lost 2 bases, J lost 0 bases, and 7 bases lay in between.

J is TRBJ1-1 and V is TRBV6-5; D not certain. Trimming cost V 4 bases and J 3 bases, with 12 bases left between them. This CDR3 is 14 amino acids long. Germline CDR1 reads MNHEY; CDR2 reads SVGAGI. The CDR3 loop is CASSWRGLDTEAFF. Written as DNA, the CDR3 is TGTGCCAGCAGTTGGCGAGGGTTAGACACTGAAGCTTTCTTT.

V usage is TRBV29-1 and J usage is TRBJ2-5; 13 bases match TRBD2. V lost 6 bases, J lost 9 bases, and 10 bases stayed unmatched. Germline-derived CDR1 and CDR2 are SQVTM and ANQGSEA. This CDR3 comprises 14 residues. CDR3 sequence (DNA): TGCAGCGTCGGACTAGCGGGGGCCCGTGGGGCCCAGTACTTC. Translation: CSVGLAGARGAQYF.

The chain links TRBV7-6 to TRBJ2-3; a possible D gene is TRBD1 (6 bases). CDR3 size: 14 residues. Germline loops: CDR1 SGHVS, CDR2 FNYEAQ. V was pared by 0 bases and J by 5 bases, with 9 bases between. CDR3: CASSLAGGQDTQYF. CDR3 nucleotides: TGTGCCAGCAGCTTAGCAGGGGGACAAGATACGCAGTATTTT.

CDR3 sequence: CASSYGSSGKYEQYF. DNA of the CDR3: TGTGCCAGCAGTTACGGGTCTAGCGGGAAATACGAGCAGTACTTC. The gene calls are TRBV6-5 and TRBJ2-7; the match to TRBD2 covers 9 bases. V shed 2 bases and J 4 bases; nucleotides not matched to a gene: 6. The germline V gene has CDR1 MNHEY and CDR2 SVGAGI. The CDR3 runs 15 residues.

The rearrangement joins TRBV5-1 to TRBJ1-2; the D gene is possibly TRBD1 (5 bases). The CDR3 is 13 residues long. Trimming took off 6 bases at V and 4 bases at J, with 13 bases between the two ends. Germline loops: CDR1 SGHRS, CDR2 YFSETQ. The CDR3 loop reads CASNSGVGYGYTF. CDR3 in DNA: TGCGCCAGCAATTCGGGGGTGGGCTATGGCTACACCTTC. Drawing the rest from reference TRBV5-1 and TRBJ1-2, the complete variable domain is KAGVTQTPRYLIKTRGQQVTLSCSPISGHRSVSWYQQTPGQGLQFLFEYFSETQRNKGNFPGRFSGRQFSNSRSEMNVSTLELGDSALYLCASNSGVGYGYTFGSGTRLTVV.

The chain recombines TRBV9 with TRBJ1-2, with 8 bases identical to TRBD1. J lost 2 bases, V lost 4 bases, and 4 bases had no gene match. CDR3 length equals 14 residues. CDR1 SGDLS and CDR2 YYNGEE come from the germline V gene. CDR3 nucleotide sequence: TGTGCCAGCAGCCCTGGACAGGGCAACTATGGCTACACCTTC. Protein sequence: CASSPGQGNYGYTF.

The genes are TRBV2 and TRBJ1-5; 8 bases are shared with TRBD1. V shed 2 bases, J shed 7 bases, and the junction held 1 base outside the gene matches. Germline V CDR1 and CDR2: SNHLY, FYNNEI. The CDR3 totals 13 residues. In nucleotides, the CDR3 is TGTGCCAGCAGTGAACGGGACAGGCAGCCCCAGCATTTT. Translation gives CASSERDRQPQHF.

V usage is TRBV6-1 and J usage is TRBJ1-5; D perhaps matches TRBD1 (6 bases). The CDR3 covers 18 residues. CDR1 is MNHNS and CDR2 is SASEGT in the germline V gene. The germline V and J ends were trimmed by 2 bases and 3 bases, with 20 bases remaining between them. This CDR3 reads CASSESGVALHVNQPQHF. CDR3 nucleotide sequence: TGTGCCAGCAGTGAATCAGGGGTTGCTCTACACGTCAATCAGCCCCAGCATTTT.

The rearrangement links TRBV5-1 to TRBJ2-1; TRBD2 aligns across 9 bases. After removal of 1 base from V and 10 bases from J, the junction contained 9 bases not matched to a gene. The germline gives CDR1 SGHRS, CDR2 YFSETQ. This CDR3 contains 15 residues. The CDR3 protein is CASSLSREGPVEQFF. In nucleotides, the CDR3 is TGCGCCAGCAGCTTGTCGCGGGAGGGCCCGGTGGAGCAGTTCTTC.

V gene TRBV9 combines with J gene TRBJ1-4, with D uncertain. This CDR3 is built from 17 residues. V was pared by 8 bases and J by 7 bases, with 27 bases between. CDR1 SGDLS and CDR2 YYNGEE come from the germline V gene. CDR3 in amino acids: CASTRDLRRGRSEKLFF. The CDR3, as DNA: TGTGCCAGTACTCGAGACCTTAGGCGGGGAAGAAGTGAAAAACTGTTTTTT.

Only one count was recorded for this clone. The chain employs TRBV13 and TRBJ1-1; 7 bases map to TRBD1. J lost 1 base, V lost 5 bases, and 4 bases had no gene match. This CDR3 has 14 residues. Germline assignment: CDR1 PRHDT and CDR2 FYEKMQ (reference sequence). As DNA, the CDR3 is TGTGCCAGCAGCGCCGGGACAGAGAACACTGAAGCTTTCTTT. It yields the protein CASSAGTENTEAFF.

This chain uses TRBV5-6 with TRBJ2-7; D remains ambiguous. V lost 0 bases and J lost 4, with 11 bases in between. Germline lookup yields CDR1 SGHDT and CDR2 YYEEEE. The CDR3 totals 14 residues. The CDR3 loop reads CASSLVARGYEQYF. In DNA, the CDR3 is TGTGCCAGCAGCTTGGTGGCCAGAGGATACGAGCAGTACTTC.

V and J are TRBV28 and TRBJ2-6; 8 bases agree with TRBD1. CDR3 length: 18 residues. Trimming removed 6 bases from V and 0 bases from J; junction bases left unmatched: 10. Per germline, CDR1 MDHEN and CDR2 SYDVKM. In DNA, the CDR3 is TGTGCCAGCAGATCCCGGGACAGGTTTGTCTCTGGGGCCAACGTCCTGACTTTC. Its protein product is CASRSRDRFVSGANVLTF.

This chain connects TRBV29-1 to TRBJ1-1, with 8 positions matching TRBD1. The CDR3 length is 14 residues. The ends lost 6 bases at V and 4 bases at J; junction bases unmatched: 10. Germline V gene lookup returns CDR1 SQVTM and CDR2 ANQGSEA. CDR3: CSVGTGGAATEAFF. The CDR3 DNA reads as TGCAGCGTCGGAACAGGGGGGGCTGCCACTGAAGCTTTCTTT. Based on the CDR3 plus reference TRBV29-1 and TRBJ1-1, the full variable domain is SAVISQKPSRDICQRGTSLTIQCQVDSQVTMMFWYRQQPGQSLTLIATANQGSEATYESGFVIDKFPISRPNLTFSTLTVSNMSPEDSSIYLCSVGTGGAATEAFFGQGTRLTVV.

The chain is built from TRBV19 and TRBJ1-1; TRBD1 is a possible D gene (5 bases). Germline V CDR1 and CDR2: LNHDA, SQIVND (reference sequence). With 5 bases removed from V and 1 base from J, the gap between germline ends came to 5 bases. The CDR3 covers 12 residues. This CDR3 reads CASSQGNTEAFF. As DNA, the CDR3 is TGTGCCAGTAGTCAGGGGAACACTGAAGCTTTCTTT.

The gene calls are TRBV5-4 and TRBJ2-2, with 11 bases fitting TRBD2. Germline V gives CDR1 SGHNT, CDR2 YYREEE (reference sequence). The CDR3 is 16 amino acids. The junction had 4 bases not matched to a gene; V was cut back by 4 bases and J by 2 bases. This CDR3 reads CASSRGLAGNTGELFF. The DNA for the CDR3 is TGTGCCAGCAGCCGTGGACTAGCGGGTAACACCGGGGAGCTGTTTTTT. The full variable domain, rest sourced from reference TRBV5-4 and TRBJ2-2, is ETGVTQSPTHLIKTRGQQVTLRCSSQSGHNTVSWYQQALGQGPQFIFQYYREEENGRGNFPPRFSGLQFPNYSSELNVNALELDDSALYLCASSRGLAGNTGELFFGEGSRLTVL.

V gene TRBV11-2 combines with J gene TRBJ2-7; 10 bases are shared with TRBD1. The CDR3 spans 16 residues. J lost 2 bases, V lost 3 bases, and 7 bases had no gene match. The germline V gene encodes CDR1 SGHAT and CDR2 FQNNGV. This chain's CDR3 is CASSFRGTGVTYEQYF. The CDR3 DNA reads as TGTGCCAGCAGCTTCCGGGGGACAGGGGTCACCTACGAGCAGTACTTC.

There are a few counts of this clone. The DNA of the CDR3 is TGTGCCAGCTCACGTAAGGCGGCGGAGACCCAGTACTTC. This encodes CASSRKAAETQYF. The chain has TRBV18 and TRBJ2-5; D is ambiguous. Germline V gene lookup returns CDR1 KGHSH and CDR2 LQKENI. There are 13 residues in the CDR3. Between the trimmed V and J ends, which lost 4 bases and 5 bases, there was a span of 11 bases.

CDR3 nucleotide sequence: TGCGCCAGTGGACAGACATCGGCTGAAGCTTTCTTT. This encodes CASGQTSAEAFF. The V and J genes are TRBV5-1 and TRBJ1-1; possibly TRBD1 for D (6 bases). The CDR3 loop spans 12 amino acids. V dropped 8 bases and J dropped 6 bases, with 14 bases sitting between them. The germline gives CDR1 SGHRS, CDR2 YFSETQ.